This T cell receptor (beta chain) came from a study of T cell responses to AZD1222 COVID-19 vaccine. Study background: Second doses were pooled across both intervals (about 4 or about 12 weeks).

Generated by immunoSEQ multiplex PCR, the TCRdb table keeps only in-frame clones and is missing some. This sample has 120,000 or so clones; under 95% occur once, and the top ten carry around 7.8%. The CDR3 has 14 residues. Germline loops: CDR1 MDHEN, CDR2 SYDVKM. The V gene lost 5 bases and the J gene lost 7 bases, with 17 bases spanning the gap. Worth noting for this clone: Its specificity is not known.

Study conclusions and caveats: Spike-specific TCR breadth rose after two AZD1222 doses, and depth rose as well.

This sequence originates from an adult in good health. The genes are TRBV28 and TRBJ1-1, with D uncertain. Sequencing used peripheral blood, obtained on day 0 of AZD1222 vaccination. DNA of the CDR3: TGTGCCAGCAGTCTACTCCCCGGGTTCAATGAAGCTTTCTTT. Its translation is CASSLLPGFNEAFF.